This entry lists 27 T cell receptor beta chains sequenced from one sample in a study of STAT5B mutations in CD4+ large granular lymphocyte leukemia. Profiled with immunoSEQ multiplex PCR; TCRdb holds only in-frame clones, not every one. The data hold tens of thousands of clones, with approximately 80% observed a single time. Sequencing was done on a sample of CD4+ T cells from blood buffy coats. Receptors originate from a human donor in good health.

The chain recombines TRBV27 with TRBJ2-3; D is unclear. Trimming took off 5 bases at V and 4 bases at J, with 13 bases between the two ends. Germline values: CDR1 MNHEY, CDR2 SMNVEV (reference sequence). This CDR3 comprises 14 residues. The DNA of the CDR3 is TGTGCCAGCAGTCGCAACCGACGGGCAGATACGCAGTATTTT. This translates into CASSRNRRADTQYF.

The CDR3 reads CASSSSGSLSYEQYF. DNA of the CDR3: TGTGCCAGCAGCTCCAGCGGGAGTCTATCCTACGAGCAGTACTTC. The gene calls are TRBV7-3 and TRBJ2-7; 8 bases agree with TRBD2. CDR1 and CDR2 from the germline V gene are SGHTA and FQGTGA. This CDR3 is 15 amino acids long. V lost 4 bases and J lost 1; bases outside the gene matches: 6. Full variable domain (remainder filled in from reference TRBV7-3 and TRBJ2-7): GAGVSQTPSNKVTEKGKYVELRCDPISGHTALYWYRQSLGQGPEFLIYFQGTGAADDSGLPNDRFFAVRPEGSVSTLKIQRTERGDSAVYLCASSSSGSLSYEQYFGPGTRLTVT.

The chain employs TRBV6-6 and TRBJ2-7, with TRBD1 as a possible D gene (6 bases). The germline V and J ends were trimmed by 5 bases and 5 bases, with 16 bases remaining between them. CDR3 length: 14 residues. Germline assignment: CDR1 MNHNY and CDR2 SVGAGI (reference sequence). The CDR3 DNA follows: TGTGCCAGCAGTCGCCGGGACACAAATAACGAGCAGTACTTC. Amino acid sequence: CASSRRDTNNEQYF.

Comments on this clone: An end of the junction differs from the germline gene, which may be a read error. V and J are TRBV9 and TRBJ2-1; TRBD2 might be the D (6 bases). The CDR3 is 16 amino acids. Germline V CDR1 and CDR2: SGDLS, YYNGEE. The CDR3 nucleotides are TGTGCCAGCAGCCTAGGAGGGCCGGTACCCTATAATGAGCAGTTCTTC. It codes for CASSLGGPVPYNEQFF.

The CDR3 protein is CASSPRQGYMDTQYF. The CDR3 DNA follows: TGTGCCAGCAGCCCGCGCCAGGGGTACATGGATACGCAGTATTTT. V gene TRBV5-6 combines with J gene TRBJ2-3, with D perhaps TRBD1 (6 bases). Between the trimmed V and J ends, which lost 4 bases and 6 bases, there was a span of 18 bases. CDR3 length equals 15 residues. Germline CDR1 and CDR2: SGHDT and YYEEEE. Full variable domain (outside the CDR3, taken from reference TRBV5-6 and TRBJ2-3): DAGVTQSPTHLIKTRGQQVTLRCSPKSGHDTVSWYQQALGQGPQFIFQYYEEEERQRGNFPDRFSGHQFPNYSSELNVNALLLGDSALYLCASSPRQGYMDTQYFGPGTRLTVL.

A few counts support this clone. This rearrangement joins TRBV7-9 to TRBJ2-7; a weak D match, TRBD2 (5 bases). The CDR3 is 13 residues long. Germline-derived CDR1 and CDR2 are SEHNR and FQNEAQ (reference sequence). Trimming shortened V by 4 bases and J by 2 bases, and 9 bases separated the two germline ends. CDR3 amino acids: CASSYRETYEQYF. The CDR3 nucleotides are TGTGCCAGCAGCTATCGGGAAACCTACGAGCAGTACTTC.

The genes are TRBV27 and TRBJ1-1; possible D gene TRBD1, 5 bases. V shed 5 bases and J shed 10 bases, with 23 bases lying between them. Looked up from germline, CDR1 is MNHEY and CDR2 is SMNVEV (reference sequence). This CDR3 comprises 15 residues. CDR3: CASSLQPPGPGGAFF. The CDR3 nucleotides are TGTGCCAGCAGTCTACAACCACCCGGTCCGGGGGGAGCTTTCTTT.

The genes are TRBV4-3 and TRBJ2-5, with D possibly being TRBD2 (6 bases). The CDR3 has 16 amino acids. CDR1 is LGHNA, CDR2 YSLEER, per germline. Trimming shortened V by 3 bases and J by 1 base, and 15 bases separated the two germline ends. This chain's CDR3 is CASSQEWRGGQETQYF. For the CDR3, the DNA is TGCGCCAGCAGCCAGGAGTGGCGGGGCGGCCAAGAGACCCAGTACTTC.

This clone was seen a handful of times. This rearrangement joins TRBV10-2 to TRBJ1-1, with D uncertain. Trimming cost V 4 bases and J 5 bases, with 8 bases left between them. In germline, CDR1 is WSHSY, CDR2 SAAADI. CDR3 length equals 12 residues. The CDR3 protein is CASSVLETEAFF. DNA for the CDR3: TGCGCCAGCAGTGTTCTGGAAACTGAAGCTTTCTTT.

CDR3 DNA sequence: TGTGCCAGCTCACCCGGGACAGGGGTTGAGCAGTACTTC. As protein: CASSPGTGVEQYF. The chain uses TRBV18 and TRBJ2-7, with TRBD1 identical over 10 bases. Per germline, CDR1 KGHSH and CDR2 LQKENI. V shed 3 bases and J 7 bases; nucleotides not matched to a gene: 3. This CDR3 contains 13 residues.

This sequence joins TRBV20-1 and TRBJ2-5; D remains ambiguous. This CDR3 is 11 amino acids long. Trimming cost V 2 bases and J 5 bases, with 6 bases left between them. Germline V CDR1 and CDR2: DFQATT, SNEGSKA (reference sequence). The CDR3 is CSARPRETQYF. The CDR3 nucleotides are TGCAGTGCTAGACCGCGGGAGACCCAGTACTTC.

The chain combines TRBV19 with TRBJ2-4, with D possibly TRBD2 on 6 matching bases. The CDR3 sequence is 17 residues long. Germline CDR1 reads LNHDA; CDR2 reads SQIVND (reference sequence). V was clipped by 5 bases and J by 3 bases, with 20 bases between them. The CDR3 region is CASSPPAGREIKNIQYF. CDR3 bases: TGTGCCAGTAGTCCCCCCGCGGGACGGGAGATCAAAAACATTCAGTACTTC.

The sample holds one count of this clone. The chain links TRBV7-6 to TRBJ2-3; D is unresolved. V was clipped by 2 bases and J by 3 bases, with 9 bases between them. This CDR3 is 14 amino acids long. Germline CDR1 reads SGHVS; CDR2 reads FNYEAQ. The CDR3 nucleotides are TGTGCCAGCAGCTTAAGTGTGTCGACAGATACGCAGTATTTT. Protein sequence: CASSLSVSTDTQYF.

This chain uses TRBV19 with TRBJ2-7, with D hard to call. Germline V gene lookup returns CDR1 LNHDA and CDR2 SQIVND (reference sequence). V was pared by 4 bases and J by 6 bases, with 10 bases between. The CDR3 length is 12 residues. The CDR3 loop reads CASSTGPGEQYF. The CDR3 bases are TGTGCCAGTAGTACCGGACCGGGCGAGCAGTACTTC.

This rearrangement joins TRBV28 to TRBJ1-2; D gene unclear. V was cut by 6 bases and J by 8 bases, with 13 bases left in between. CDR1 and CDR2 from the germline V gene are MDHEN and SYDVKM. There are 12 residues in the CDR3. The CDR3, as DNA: TGTGCCAGCAGCACCTCGGTGCGCGGCTACACCTTC. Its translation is CASSTSVRGYTF.

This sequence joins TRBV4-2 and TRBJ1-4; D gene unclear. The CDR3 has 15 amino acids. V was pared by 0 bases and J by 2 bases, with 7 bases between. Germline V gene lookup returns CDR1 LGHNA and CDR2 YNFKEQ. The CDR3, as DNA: TGTGCCAGCAGCCAAGAATCGGGGACTAATGAAAAACTGTTTTTT. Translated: CASSQESGTNEKLFF.

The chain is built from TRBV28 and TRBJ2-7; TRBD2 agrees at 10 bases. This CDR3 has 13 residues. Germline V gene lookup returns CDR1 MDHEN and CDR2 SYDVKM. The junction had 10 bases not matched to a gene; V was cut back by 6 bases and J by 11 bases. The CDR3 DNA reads TGTGCCAGCAGCCTTGGGCTAGCGGGAGAGGAGTACTTC. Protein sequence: CASSLGLAGEEYF. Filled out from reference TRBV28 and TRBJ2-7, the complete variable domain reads DVKVTQSSRYLVKRTGEKVFLECVQDMDHENMFWYRQDPGLGLRLIYFSYDVKMKEKGDIPEGYSVSREKKERFSLILESASTNQTSMYLCASSLGLAGEEYFGPGTRLTVT.

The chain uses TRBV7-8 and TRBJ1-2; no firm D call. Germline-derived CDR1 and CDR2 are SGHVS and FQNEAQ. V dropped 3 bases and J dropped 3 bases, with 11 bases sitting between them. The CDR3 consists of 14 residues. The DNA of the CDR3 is TGTGCCAGCAGCTTGGTTTCGGTAGACTATGGCTACACCTTC. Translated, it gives CASSLVSVDYGYTF.

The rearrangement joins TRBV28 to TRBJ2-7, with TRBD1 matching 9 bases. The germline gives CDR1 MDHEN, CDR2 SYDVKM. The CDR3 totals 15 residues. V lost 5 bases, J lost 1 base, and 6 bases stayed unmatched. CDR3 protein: CASSPPGQGSYEQYF. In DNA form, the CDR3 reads TGTGCCAGCAGTCCACCGGGACAGGGTTCCTACGAGCAGTACTTC.

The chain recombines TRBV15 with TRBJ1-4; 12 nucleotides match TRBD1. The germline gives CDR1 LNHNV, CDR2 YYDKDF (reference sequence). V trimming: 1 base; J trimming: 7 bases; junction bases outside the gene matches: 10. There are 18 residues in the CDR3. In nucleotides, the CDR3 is TGTGCCACCAGCAGAGGGCTGGGACAGGGGGCCTTGAGTGAAAAACTGTTTTTT. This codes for CATSRGLGQGALSEKLFF.

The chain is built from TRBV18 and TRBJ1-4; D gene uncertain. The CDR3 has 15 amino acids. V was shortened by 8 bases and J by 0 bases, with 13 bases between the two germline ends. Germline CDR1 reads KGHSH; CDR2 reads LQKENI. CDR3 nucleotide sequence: TGTGCCAGCACACGGTCTGTTTCAACTAATGAAAAACTGTTTTTT. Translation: CASTRSVSTNEKLFF.

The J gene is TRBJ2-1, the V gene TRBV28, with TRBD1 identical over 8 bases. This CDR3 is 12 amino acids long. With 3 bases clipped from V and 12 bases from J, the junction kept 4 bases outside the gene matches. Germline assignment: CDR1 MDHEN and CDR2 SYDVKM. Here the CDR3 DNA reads TGTGCCAGCAGTTTTACAGGGGGGCGGCAGTTCTTC. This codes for CASSFTGGRQFF. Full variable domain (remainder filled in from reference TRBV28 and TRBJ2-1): DVKVTQSSRYLVKRTGEKVFLECVQDMDHENMFWYRQDPGLGLRLIYFSYDVKMKEKGDIPEGYSVSREKKERFSLILESASTNQTSMYLCASSFTGGRQFFGPGTRLTVL.

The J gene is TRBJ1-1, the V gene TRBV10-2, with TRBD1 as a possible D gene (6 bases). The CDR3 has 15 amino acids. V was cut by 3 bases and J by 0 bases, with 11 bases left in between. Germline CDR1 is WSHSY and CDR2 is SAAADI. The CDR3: CASSDVRGMNTEAFF. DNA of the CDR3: TGCGCCAGCAGTGATGTTAGGGGGATGAACACTGAAGCTTTCTTT.

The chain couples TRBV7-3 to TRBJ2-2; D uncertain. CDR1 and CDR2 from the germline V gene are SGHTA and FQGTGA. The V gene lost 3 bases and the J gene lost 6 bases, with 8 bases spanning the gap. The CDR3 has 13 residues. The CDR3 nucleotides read TGTGCCAGCAGCTTTAATAGAGCCGGGGAGCTGTTTTTT. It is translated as CASSFNRAGELFF.

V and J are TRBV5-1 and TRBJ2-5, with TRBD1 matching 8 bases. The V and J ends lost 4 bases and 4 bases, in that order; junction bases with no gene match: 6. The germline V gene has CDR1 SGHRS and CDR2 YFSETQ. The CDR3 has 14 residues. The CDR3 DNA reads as TGCGCCAGCAGCGATCCAACAGGGGGAGAGACCCAGTACTTC. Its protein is CASSDPTGGETQYF. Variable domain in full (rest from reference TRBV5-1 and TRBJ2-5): KAGVTQTPRYLIKTRGQQVTLSCSPISGHRSVSWYQQTPGQGLQFLFEYFSETQRNKGNFPGRFSGRQFSNSRSEMNVSTLELGDSALYLCASSDPTGGETQYFGPGTRLLVL.

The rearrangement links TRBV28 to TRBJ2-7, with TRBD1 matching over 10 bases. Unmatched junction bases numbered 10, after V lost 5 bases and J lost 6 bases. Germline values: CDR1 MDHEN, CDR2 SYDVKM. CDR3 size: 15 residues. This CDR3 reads CASSPPGQGTLEQYF. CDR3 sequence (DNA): TGTGCCAGCAGTCCCCCGGGACAGGGGACCCTCGAGCAGTACTTC.

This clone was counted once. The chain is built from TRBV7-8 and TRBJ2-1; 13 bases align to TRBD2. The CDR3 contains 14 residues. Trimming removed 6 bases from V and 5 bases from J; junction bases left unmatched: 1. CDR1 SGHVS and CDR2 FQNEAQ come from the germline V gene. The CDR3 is CASRGLAGHNEQFF. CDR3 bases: TGTGCCAGCAGGGGACTAGCGGGGCACAATGAGCAGTTCTTC.